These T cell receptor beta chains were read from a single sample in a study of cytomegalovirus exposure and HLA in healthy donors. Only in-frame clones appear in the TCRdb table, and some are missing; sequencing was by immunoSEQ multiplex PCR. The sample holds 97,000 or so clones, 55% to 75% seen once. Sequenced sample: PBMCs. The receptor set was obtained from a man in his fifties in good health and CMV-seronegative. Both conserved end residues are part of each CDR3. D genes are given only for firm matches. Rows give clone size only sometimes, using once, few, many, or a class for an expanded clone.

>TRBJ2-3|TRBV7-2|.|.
CASSLSGHGGDTQYF
TGTGCCAGCAGCTTGTCGGGACATGGAGGAGATACGCAGTATTTT
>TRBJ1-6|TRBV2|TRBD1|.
CASSKIDRGPNSPLHF
TGTGCCAGCAGTAAAATCGACAGGGGGCCGAATTCACCCCTCCACTTT
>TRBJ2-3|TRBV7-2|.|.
CASSRRTESTDTQYF
TGTGCCAGCAGTCGGAGGACAGAAAGCACAGATACGCAGTATTTT
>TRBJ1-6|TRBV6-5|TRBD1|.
CASSFMTGANSPLHF
TGTGCCAGCAGTTTCATGACAGGGGCGAATTCACCCCTCCACTTT
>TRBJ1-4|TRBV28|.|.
CASSTWTDSDEKLFF
TGTGCCAGCAGTACCTGGACGGACTCGGACGAAAAACTGTTTTTT
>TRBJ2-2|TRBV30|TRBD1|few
CAWSVWDRESGELFF
TGTGCCTGGAGTGTTTGGGACAGGGAGTCCGGGGAGCTGTTTTTT
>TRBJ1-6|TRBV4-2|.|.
CASSLNGRENSPLHF
TGTGCCAGCAGCCTGAATGGACGGGAGAATTCACCCCTCCACTTT
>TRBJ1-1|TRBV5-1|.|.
CASSPGVGLGAEAFF
TGCGCCAGCAGCCCTGGTGTCGGGTTGGGTGCTGAAGCTTTCTTT
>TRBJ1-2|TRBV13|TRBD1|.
CASSLGRGQGTVGYTF
TGTGCCAGCAGCTTAGGGAGGGGACAGGGCACAGTTGGCTACACCTTC
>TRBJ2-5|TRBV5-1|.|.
CASSLEGFTSRETQYF
TGCGCCAGCAGCTTGGAAGGCTTTACCAGCAGGGAGACCCAGTACTTC
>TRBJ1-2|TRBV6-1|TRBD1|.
CASRDSTGIGYTF
TGTGCCAGCAGAGATTCGACAGGGATCGGCTACACCTTC
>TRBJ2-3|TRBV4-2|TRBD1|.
CASSQEILRQGGDTQYF
TGTGCCAGCAGCCAAGAAATCCTTAGACAGGGGGGAGATACGCAGTATTTT
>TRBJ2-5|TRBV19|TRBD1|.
CASSAAGTGVPETQYF
TGTGCCAGTAGTGCCGCCGGGACAGGAGTACCAGAGACCCAGTACTTC
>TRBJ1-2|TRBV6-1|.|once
CASSEFLSGYTF
TGTGCCAGCAGTGAATTCTTGAGTGGCTACACCTTC
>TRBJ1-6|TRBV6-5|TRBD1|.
CASSYKGQGFSPLHF
TGTGCCAGCAGTTACAAGGGACAGGGGTTTTCACCCCTCCACTTT
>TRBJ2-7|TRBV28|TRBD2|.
CASSSSGLAGGEIYEQYF
TGTGCCAGCAGTTCAAGTGGACTAGCGGGGGGGGAGATCTACGAGCAGTACTTC
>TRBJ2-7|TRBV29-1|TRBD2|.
CSVQGTSGSDYEQYF
TGCAGCGTCCAGGGTACTAGCGGGAGCGACTACGAGCAGTACTTC
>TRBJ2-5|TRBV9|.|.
CASSVGGKETQYF
TGTGCCAGCAGCGTAGGAGGGAAAGAGACCCAGTACTTC
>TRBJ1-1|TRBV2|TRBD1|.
CASRYRGGNTEAFF
TGTGCCAGCAGGTACAGGGGGGGGAACACTGAAGCTTTCTTT
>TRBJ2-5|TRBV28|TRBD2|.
CASSLRVGTSGAETQYF
TGTGCCAGCAGTTTGAGAGTAGGGACTAGCGGGGCAGAGACCCAGTACTTC
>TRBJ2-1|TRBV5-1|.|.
CASSPGFYNEQFF
TGCGCCAGCAGCCCTGGCTTTTACAATGAGCAGTTCTTC
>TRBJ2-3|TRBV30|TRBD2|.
CAWSALGGSTDTQYF
TGTGCCTGGAGTGCGCTCGGGGGGAGCACAGATACGCAGTATTTT
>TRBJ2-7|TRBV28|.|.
CASSPYGTSISYEQYF
TGTGCCAGCAGCCCCTATGGGACTTCTATCTCCTACGAGCAGTACTTC
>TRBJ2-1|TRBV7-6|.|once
CASSLDRVPRNEQFF
TGTGCCAGCAGCTTAGACAGGGTACCCCGGAATGAGCAGTTCTTC
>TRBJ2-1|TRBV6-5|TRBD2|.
CASSQGGSYEQFF
TGTGCCAGCAGTCAAGGCGGGAGCTATGAGCAGTTCTTC
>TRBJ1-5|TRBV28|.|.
CASSFGGRVGNQPQHF
TGTGCCAGCAGTTTTGGGGGCAGGGTTGGAAATCAGCCCCAGCATTTT
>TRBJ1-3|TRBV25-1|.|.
CASSFGEGRNTIYF
TGTGCCAGCAGCTTCGGAGAGGGGAGGAACACCATATATTTT
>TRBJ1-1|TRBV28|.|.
CASTHGGSTEAFF
TGTGCCAGCACCCACGGGGGGAGCACTGAAGCTTTCTTT